This entry concerns a single T cell receptor (beta chain). These data originate in a study of CD8 T cells in Susac syndrome. The authors sequenced TCR beta from blood CD8+ and CD4+ T cells. CD8+ and CD4+ T cells were negatively isolated; TEMRA cells were FACS-enriched. Reverse transcription of about 0.45 to 1 ug RNA was carried out with random hexamers. Multiplex immunoSEQ PCR targeted 54 Vbeta and 13 Jbeta TCR beta segments. TCRdb re-called the immunoSEQ multiplex PCR reads with MiXCR, one entry per CDR3 protein. The sample contains 95,000 to 150,000 distinct CDR3 sequences, approximately 94% of which appear only once. Per the germline V gene, CDR1 is LNHDA and CDR2 is SQIVND (reference sequence). The CDR3 totals 12 residues. Trimming took off 7 bases at V and 8 bases at J, with 13 bases between the two ends.

The origin of this receptor is a human donor in good health. The V gene is TRBV19, the J gene TRBJ2-3, with D perhaps matching TRBD2 (6 bases). Source material: CD4+ T cells from PBMCs. CDR3 DNA sequence: TGTGCCAGTACCCCGGCGGAGGGTACGCAGTATTTT. Protein sequence: CASTPAEGTQYF.